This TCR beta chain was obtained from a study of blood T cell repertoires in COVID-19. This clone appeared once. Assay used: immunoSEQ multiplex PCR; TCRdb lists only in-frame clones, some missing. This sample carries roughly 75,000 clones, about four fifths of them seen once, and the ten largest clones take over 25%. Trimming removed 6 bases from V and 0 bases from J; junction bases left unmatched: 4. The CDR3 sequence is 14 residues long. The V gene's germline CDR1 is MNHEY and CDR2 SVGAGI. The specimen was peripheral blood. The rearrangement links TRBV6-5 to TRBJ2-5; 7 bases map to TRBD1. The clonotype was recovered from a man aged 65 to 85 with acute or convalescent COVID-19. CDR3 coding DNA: TGTGCCAGCAGGGGCGGACAGGACCAAGAGACCCAGTACTTC. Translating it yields CASRGGQDQETQYF.